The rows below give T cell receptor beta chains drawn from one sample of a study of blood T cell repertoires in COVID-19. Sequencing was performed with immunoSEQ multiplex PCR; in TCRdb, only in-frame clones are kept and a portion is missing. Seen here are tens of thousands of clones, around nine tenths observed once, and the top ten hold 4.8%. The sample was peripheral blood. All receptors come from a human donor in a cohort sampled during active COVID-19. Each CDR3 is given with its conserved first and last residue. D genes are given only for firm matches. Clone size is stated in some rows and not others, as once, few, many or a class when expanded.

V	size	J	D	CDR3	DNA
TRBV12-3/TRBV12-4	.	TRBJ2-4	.	CASSIQGNIQYF	TGTGCCAGCAGCATACAGGGCAACATTCAGTACTTC
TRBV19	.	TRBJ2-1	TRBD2	CARAGDPNEQFF	TGTGCCAGAGCGGGAGACCCGAATGAGCAGTTCTTC
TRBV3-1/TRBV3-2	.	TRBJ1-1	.	CASSQVAQGEAFF	TGTGCCAGCAGCCAAGTTGCACAGGGCGAAGCTTTCTTT
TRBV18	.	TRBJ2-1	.	CASSPLLAKNNNEQFF	TGTGCCAGCTCACCCCTCCTAGCGAAAAATAACAATGAGCAGTTCTTC
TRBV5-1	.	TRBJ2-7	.	CASSLDGNYEQYF	TGCGCCAGCAGCTTGGATGGCAACTACGAGCAGTACTTC
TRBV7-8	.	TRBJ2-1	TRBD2	CASSFTRLAVNEQFF	TGTGCCAGCAGTTTTACGAGACTAGCGGTCAATGAGCAGTTCTTC
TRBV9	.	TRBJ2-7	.	CASSVGWAGEYEQYF	TGTGCCAGCAGCGTAGGATGGGCAGGGGAGTACGAGCAGTACTTC
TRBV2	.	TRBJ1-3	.	CASRVRHGGRSGNTIYF	TGTGCCAGCAGAGTTAGGCATGGCGGCCGCTCTGGAAACACCATATATTTT
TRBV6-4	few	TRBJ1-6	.	CATRDTNGNSPLHF	TGTGCCACCCGGGACACCAATGGGAATTCACCCCTCCACTTT
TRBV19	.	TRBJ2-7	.	CASSRLRDYEQYF	TGTGCCAGTAGTCGCCTCCGGGACTACGAGCAGTACTTC
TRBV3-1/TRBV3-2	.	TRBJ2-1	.	CASSQDRGRSYNEQFF	TGTGCCAGCAGCCAAGACAGGGGCCGGTCCTACAATGAGCAGTTCTTC
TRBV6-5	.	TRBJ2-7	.	CASSYRRQNYEQYF	TGTGCCAGCAGTTACCGGAGGCAGAACTACGAGCAGTACTTC
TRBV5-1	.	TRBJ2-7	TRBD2	CASSLAGGSYEQYF	TGCGCCAGCAGCTTAGCGGGCGGGAGCTACGAGCAGTACTTC
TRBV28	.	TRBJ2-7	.	CASSLLSEQYF	TGTGCCAGCAGTTTATTGAGCGAGCAGTACTTC
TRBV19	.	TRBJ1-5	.	CASSIVAGKSNQPQHF	TGTGCCAGTAGTATAGTGGCAGGAAAAAGCAATCAGCCCCAGCATTTT
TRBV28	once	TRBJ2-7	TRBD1	CASRVTGGSYEQYF	TGTGCCAGCAGGGTGACAGGGGGCTCCTACGAGCAGTACTTC
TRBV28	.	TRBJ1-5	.	CASRPGQPNQPQHF	TGTGCCAGCAGACCCGGACAGCCCAATCAGCCCCAGCATTTT
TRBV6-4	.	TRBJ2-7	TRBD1	CASSVGTGTGNEQYF	TGTGCCAGCAGTGTCGGGACAGGGACAGGGAACGAGCAGTACTTC
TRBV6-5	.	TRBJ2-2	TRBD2	CASSYGLAGSTGELFF	TGTGCCAGCAGTTACGGGCTAGCGGGAAGCACCGGGGAGCTGTTTTTT
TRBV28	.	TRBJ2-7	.	CASSLKTNSYEQYF	TGTGCCAGCAGTCTTAAGACTAACTCCTACGAGCAGTACTTC
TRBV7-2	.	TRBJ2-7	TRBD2	CASSLRLAGGPHEQYF	TGTGCCAGCAGCTTACGACTAGCGGGAGGGCCCCACGAGCAGTACTTC
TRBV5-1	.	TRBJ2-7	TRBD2	CASSSGFGLAGVGEQYF	TGCGCCAGCAGCTCTGGGTTTGGGCTAGCGGGAGTGGGCGAGCAGTACTTC
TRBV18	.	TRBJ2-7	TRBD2	CASSPASLAGGTYEQYF	TGTGCCAGCTCACCCGCTAGTCTAGCGGGGGGGACCTACGAGCAGTACTTC
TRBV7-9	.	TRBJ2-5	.	CASRQSVRETQYF	TGTGCCAGCCGACAGTCAGTTCGAGAGACCCAGTACTTC
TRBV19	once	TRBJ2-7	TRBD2	CASSIGLAGGEQYF	TGTGCCAGTAGTATAGGACTAGCGGGAGGCGAGCAGTACTTC
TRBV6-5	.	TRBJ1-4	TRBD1	CASSYFYRGANEKLFF	TGTGCCAGCAGTTACTTCTACAGGGGTGCTAATGAAAAACTGTTTTTT
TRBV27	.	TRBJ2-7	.	CASAPAAGVGYEQYF	TGTGCCAGCGCCCCCGCCGCAGGGGTCGGCTACGAGCAGTACTTC
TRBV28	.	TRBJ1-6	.	CASSLNTSPLHF	TGTGCCAGCAGTTTAAACACTTCACCCCTCCACTTT
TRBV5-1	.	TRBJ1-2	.	CASSLPGLNYGYTF	TGCGCCAGCAGCTTGCCAGGGTTGAACTATGGCTACACCTTC
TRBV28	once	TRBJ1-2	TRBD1	CASSLSPGQNYGYTF	TGTGCCAGCAGCCTTTCTCCGGGACAGAACTATGGCTACACCTTC
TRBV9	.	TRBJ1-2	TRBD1	CASSAGQGPKVGGYTF	TGTGCCAGCAGCGCGGGACAGGGGCCGAAGGTGGGAGGCTACACCTTC
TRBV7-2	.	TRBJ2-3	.	CASSVAGGMGGTQYF	TGTGCCAGCAGCGTTGCTGGCGGGATGGGCGGTACGCAGTATTTT
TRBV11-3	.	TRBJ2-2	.	CASSQNTGELFF	TGTGCCAGCAGCCAGAACACCGGGGAGCTGTTTTTT
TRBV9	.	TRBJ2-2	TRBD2	CASSAGSAGGPGELFF	TGTGCCAGCAGCGCCGGATCCGCGGGAGGTCCGGGGGAGCTGTTTTTT
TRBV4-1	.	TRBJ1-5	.	CASSQASATTQPQHF	TGCGCCAGCAGCCAAGCAAGCGCCACTACTCAGCCCCAGCATTTT
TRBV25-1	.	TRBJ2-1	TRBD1	CASSPGTGGRNEQFF	TGTGCCAGCAGCCCAGGGACAGGGGGAAGGAATGAGCAGTTCTTC
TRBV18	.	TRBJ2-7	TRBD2	CASSLLTLAGGRHEQYF	TGTGCCAGCTCACTACTTACCTTAGCGGGAGGGCGCCACGAGCAGTACTTC
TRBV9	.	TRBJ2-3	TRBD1	CASSVDGTGVQYF	TGTGCCAGCAGCGTAGATGGGACAGGGGTGCAGTATTTT
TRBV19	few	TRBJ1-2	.	CASSIGGQGSVYGYTF	TGTGCCAGTAGTATTGGAGGCCAGGGGAGCGTCTATGGCTACACCTTC
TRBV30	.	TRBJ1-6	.	CAWSGEYNSPLHF	TGTGCCTGGAGTGGCGAGTATAATTCACCCCTCCACTTT
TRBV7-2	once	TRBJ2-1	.	CASSLAGNSLGPSSYNEQFF	TGTGCCAGCAGCTTAGCGGGGAATTCGCTGGGGCCGAGCTCCTACAATGAGCAGTTCTTC
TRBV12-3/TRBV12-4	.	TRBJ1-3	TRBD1	CASRPGGGNTIYF	TGTGCCAGCAGACCAGGGGGTGGAAACACCATATATTTT
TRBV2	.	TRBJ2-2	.	CATRPAANTGELFF	TGTGCCACCCGCCCCGCGGCGAACACCGGGGAGCTGTTTTTT
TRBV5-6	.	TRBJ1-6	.	CASSFRQNYNSPLHF	TGTGCCAGCAGCTTTCGTCAGAACTATAATTCACCCCTCCACTTT
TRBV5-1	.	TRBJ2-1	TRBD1	CASSSIQGANEQFF	TGCGCCAGCAGCTCAATACAGGGGGCAAATGAGCAGTTCTTC
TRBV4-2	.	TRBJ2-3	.	CASSQGSNGNTDTQYF	TGTGCCAGCAGCCAAGGTTCTAACGGTAACACAGATACGCAGTATTTT
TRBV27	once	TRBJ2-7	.	CASSPRARRGEQYF	TGTGCCAGCAGTCCTCGGGCCCGACGGGGCGAGCAGTACTTC
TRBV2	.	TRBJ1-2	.	CASSDRYGYTF	TGTGCCAGCAGTGACCGTTATGGCTACACCTTC
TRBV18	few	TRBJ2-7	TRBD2	CASSPLAGGQDEQYF	TGTGCCAGCTCACCGCTAGCGGGAGGGCAGGACGAGCAGTACTTC
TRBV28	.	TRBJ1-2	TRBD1	CASSLTRGYGYTF	TGTGCCAGCAGTTTGACCAGGGGGTATGGCTACACCTTC
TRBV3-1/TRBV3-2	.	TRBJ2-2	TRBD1	CASSQAWGRGTGELFF	TGTGCCAGCAGCCAAGCATGGGGCAGGGGGACCGGGGAGCTGTTTTTT
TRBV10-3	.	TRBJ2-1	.	CAISESPSASSYNEQFF	TGTGCCATCAGTGAGTCCCCTAGCGCTAGCTCCTACAATGAGCAGTTCTTC
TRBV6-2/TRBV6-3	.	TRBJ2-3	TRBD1	CASSTRQGSSTDTQYF	TGTGCCAGCAGTACCCGACAGGGGTCTAGCACAGATACGCAGTATTTT
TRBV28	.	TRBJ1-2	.	CASSLTRGDYGYTF	TGTGCCAGCAGTTTAACCAGGGGTGACTATGGCTACACCTTC
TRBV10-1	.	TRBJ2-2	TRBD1	CASSDGTGGASGELFF	TGCGCCAGCAGTGACGGGACAGGGGGCGCATCGGGGGAGCTGTTTTTT